The present TCR beta chain was sequenced within a study of early T cells in non-severe SARS-CoV-2 infection. On the study more broadly: Sequencing input comprised bulk RNA from unsorted whole blood; chain pairing was not available.

In this sample, this clonotype turned up many times. Its specificity is not known. General observations from the study: The matching step, a VDJdb search, favored anti-spike CD8 responses and missed private and CD4 specificities.

This CDR3 spans 12 amino acids. V lost 4 bases and J lost 8, with 8 bases in between. Germline V gene lookup returns CDR1 LNHNV and CDR2 YYDKDF (reference sequence). Individual cDNA molecules each received unique molecular identifiers attached to them. TCRdb used MiXCR to reprocess the 5' RACE reads, holding one entry per CDR3 protein. The data show some 83,000 distinct CDR3 sequences, roughly 10% seen once. Sequences were derived from whole blood, sampled at baseline. This chain uses TRBV15 with TRBJ1-4; D gene unclear. The sequence came from an adult who was a healthcare worker with PCR-confirmed SARS-CoV-2 infection or an uninfected control (not recorded which). DNA for the CDR3: TGTGCCACCAGCACCGTAGGGGAAAAACTGTTTTTT. This encodes CATSTVGEKLFF.